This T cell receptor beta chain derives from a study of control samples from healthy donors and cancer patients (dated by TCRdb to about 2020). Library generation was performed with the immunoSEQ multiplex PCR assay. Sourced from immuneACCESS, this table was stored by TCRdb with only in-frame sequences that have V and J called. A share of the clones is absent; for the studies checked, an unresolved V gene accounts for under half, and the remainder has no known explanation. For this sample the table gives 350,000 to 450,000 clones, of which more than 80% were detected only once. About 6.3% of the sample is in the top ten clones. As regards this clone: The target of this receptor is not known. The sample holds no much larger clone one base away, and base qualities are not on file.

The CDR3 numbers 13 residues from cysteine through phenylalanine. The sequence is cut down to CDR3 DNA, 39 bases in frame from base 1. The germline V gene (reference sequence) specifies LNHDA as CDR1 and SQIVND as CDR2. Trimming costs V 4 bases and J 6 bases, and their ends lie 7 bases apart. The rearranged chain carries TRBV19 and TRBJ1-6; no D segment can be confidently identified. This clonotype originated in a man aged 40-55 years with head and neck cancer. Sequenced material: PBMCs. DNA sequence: TGTGCCAGTAGTACGAGTCCTAATTCACCCCTCCACTTT. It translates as CASSTSPNSPLHF.